This entry concerns a single TCR beta chain. Its matching antigen is unknown. The source of the sample is a study of cytomegalovirus exposure and HLA in healthy donors. Study results and caveats: Confirmation in vitro established that a few CMV-associated chains were specific for CMV antigens. There was a cluster of highly shared sequence variants that was likely a sequencing artifact. In an earlier analysis, productive rearrangement rates for most beta V segments clustered near 87% or 30%.

Amplification used 60 Vbeta primers and 13 Jbeta primers. Some clones are missing from TCRdb's copy, which holds only in-frame ones; the method was immunoSEQ multiplex PCR. The sample lists fewer than 200,000 clones; approximately 80% were seen once. The germline CDR1 and CDR2 sequences are MNHNS and SASEGT. Trimming removed 7 bases at V and 4 bases at J, with 14 bases between. The CDR3 runs 14 residues. Sequenced: PBMCs. The genes are TRBV6-1 and TRBJ1-3; no reliable D call. The receptor was derived from a boy younger than 18 in good health and CMV-seronegative. This CDR3 is CASTESEGGNTIYF. The CDR3 DNA reads TGTGCCAGCACCGAATCTGAGGGAGGAAACACCATATATTTT.